The sequence of this T cell receptor (beta chain) was determined in a study of shared clonotypes between healthy human individuals. Germline V gives CDR1 MNHEY, CDR2 SMNVEV (reference sequence). The ends were cut back, 6 bases at V and 4 bases at J, with 15 bases in the middle. The CDR3 runs 14 residues. A deep-level run was used for the assay. Replicate sorted-subset PCRs were loaded with approximately 200 ng DNA, 31,000 or so T cell genomes. In the authors' workflow: ImmunoSEQ yielded junction-only sequences lacking quality scores, so filtering differed. Measured with immunoSEQ multiplex PCR; TCRdb has only the in-frame clones, and not every one. V, J and clone size derive from that table, while D and trimming were established from the DNA sequence. The sample carries roughly 380,000 clones, around 96% recorded once.

Material: memory CD8+ T cells sorted from blood. The subset denotes: CD45RO+ cells pooled with CCR7-negative TemRA cells. The receptor comes from a man aged 30 to 39 in good health. This rearrangement joins TRBV27 to TRBJ1-2, with D hard to call. CDR3 bases: TGTGCCAGCAGGGGTCCGGGGTACCGCTATGGCTACACCTTC. Its translation is CASRGPGYRYGYTF.